This TCR beta chain was found in a study of T cell responses to AZD1222 COVID-19 vaccine. On the study more broadly: Both about-4-week and about-12-week second-dose recipients were combined. Findings and limits, study-wide: Baseline seropositives among AZD1222 recipients totaled only 5 to 7. Most donors were white British, females outnumbered males, and clonal diversity was possibly underestimated. Repertoires were obtained only post-peak T cell response.

Here immunoSEQ multiplex PCR was the method, and the copy in TCRdb shows in-frame clones only, minus some. This table holds about 180,000 clones, 88% found once. V shed 6 bases and J 5 bases; nucleotides not matched to a gene: 12. The CDR3 totals 15 residues. Germline V gives CDR1 MNHEY, CDR2 SVGAGI. As for this clone: What it binds is unknown.

The specimen was peripheral blood, collected on day 0 of AZD1222 vaccination. The source of this sequence is an adult in good health. The chain couples TRBV6-5 to TRBJ1-1; 7 bases are shared with TRBD1. The CDR3 region has the DNA TGTGCCAGCAGCCTACAGAGAGGGGGCCGGACTGAAGCTTTCTTT. It codes for CASSLQRGGRTEAFF.